The entry that follows covers one TCR beta chain sequence. The antigen is undetermined. Naivety among CD8 cells was defined by CD45RO negativity and positive CCR7 selection, thereby excluding terminally differentiated effector memory CD45RA+ cells. This entry belongs to a study of shared clonotypes between healthy human individuals. Whole-study findings and limits: Among several donors, about 5% of naive CD4 clonotypes were found in common.

Deep-level settings were used for running the assay. Profiled with immunoSEQ multiplex PCR; TCRdb holds only in-frame clones, not every one. The sample consists of about 580,000 clones, more than 95% of them appearing once. The CDR3 length is 15 residues. Looked up from germline, CDR1 is SGHRS and CDR2 is YFSETQ. Trimming shortened V by 0 bases and J by 3 bases, and 10 bases separated the two germline ends. Sample: naive CD8+ T cells sorted from blood. V gene TRBV5-1 combines with J gene TRBJ2-1, with D hard to call. This clonotype originated in a man aged 25 to 40 in good health. The CDR3 loop is CASSLAPDGYNEQFF. In DNA, the CDR3 is TGCGCCAGCAGCTTGGCCCCTGACGGCTACAATGAGCAGTTCTTC.